This T cell receptor (beta chain) was identified in a study of radiation and T cells in renal cell carcinoma. General study points: Without pretreatment biopsies, baseline tumor clonotype presence was undetermined. In blood, top tumor clones expanded by 2 weeks, shrinking by 4.

TCRdb's table, derived via immunoSEQ multiplex PCR, lists solely in-frame clones and lacks some. The top ten clones hold under 15% of a sample with some 150,000 clones, roughly 86% of them seen once. As to this clone: Its antigen remains unidentified.

Regarding time point: blood 2 weeks post-SBRT. Treatment meaning: 15 Gy SBRT to primary tumor, nephrectomy 4 weeks later. Between the trimmed V and J ends, which lost 4 bases and 0 bases, there was a span of 10 bases. The CDR3 sequence is 15 residues long. Germline V gives CDR1 SNHLY, CDR2 FYNNEI. The source was blood, collected from a patient whose treatment included radiotherapy and nephrectomy. This chain links TRBV2 with TRBJ2-1, with D possibly being TRBD1 (6 bases). This sequence was found in a woman between 45 and 65 years old with renal cell carcinoma. This CDR3 is CASSAGHSSYNEQFF. The CDR3 DNA reads TGTGCCAGCAGTGCGGGACACAGCTCCTACAATGAGCAGTTCTTC.